A single T cell receptor (beta chain) is shown here with its context. The sample comes from a study of T-cell reconstitution after alpha-beta-depleted transplantation in children. Unique molecular identifiers were incorporated into the prepared TCRbeta library. TCRdb analysed the PCR reads with MiXCR anew, one entry per CDR3 protein. The top ten clones hold less than 4.5% of a sample with 350,000 to 450,000 distinct CDR3 sequences, approximately 20% of them seen once. The CDR3 has 14 amino acids. Germline trimming cut 5 bases from V and 9 bases from J; bases unmatched to any gene: 9. Germline V CDR1 and CDR2: SEHNR, FQNEAQ (reference sequence).

The input for sequencing was PBMCs from the stem cell graft donor, taken from the stem cell graft. This chain uses TRBV7-9 with TRBJ2-1; 8 bases are a match to TRBD2. The TCR was taken from a human donor who donated a stem cell graft to a child with acute myeloid leukemia. CDR3 sequence: CASSPSPGLGEQFF. CDR3 nucleotide sequence: TGTGCCAGCAGCCCAAGCCCGGGACTAGGTGAGCAGTTCTTC.